This T cell receptor (beta chain) was captured in a study of T cells expressing NK-cell markers. From the 5' RACE reads, TCRdb lists one entry per CDR3 protein and no DNA. The sample's table shows approximately 150,000 distinct CDR3 sequences. The length of the CDR3 is 14 residues. CDR1 and CDR2 (germline): LNHDA, SQIVND (reference sequence). This TCR was recovered from a man aged 18-30 years in good health. The rearrangement uses TRBV19 and TRBJ2-1. Specimen: blood T cells: a sorted CD56 or NKG2C T cell subset, CD4+ or CD8+ T cells, or bulk PBMC T cells (not recorded which). The CDR3 sequence: CASSTQSWYNEQFF.